What follows describes a single TCR beta chain. This entry comes from a study of blood T cell repertoires in COVID-19. Study overall: The United States, Italy and Spain supplied acute and convalescent COVID-19 samples. From T cells, B-cell-depleted T cells, or PBMCs came the material, which was cDNA or gDNA.

TCRdb's table, derived via immunoSEQ multiplex PCR, lists solely in-frame clones and lacks some. Of approximately 150,000 clones in the sample, around 89% are singletons; the top ten hold about an eighth. Germline assignment: CDR1 LGHDT and CDR2 YNNKEL (reference sequence). The length of the CDR3 is 15 residues. Trimming took off 0 bases at V and 3 bases at J, with 12 bases between the two ends. The sequenced material came from peripheral blood. This chain connects TRBV3-1 (or the pseudogene TRBV3-2) to TRBJ2-7, with D possibly matching TRBD1 (6 bases). The receptor comes from a man aged 18-30 years with COVID-19, enrolled during active disease. The CDR3 region is CASSQDGKGGYEQYF. The CDR3 DNA is TGTGCCAGCAGCCAAGACGGAAAAGGGGGCTACGAGCAGTACTTC.